This passage covers 18 T cell receptor beta chains from one sample sequenced in a study of T cell responses to AZD1222 COVID-19 vaccine. TCRdb's table, derived via immunoSEQ multiplex PCR, lists solely in-frame clones and lacks some. Among 35,000 to 50,000 clones listed, around 77% were seen once. Sequencing was performed on peripheral blood, taken 28 days after the second dose of the MenACWY control vaccine. These receptors were taken from an adult who received the MenACWY meningococcal vaccine as a control.

V is TRBV25-1 and J is TRBJ2-7; 7 bases are shared with TRBD2. Germline V lookup: CDR1 MGHDK, CDR2 SYGVNS. The J segment lost 2 bases and the V segment lost 5 bases, leaving 12 bases of the junction unmatched. The length of the CDR3 is 16 residues. CDR3 region: CASSPRGAGTPYEQYF. The CDR3 nucleotides are TGTGCCAGCAGTCCCCGGGGAGCGGGGACCCCCTACGAGCAGTACTTC.

A few counts support this clone. The CDR3 DNA is TGTGCCAGCAGTGAAGGGCGACCGGGCGGTCCCGGGGAGCTGTTTTTT. Its translation: CASSEGRPGGPGELFF. This rearrangement joins TRBV2 to TRBJ2-2; D is undetermined. V was pared by 1 base and J by 6 bases, with 15 bases between. The CDR3 sequence is 16 residues long. The germline V gene encodes CDR1 SNHLY and CDR2 FYNNEI.

The chain employs TRBV5-1 and TRBJ1-5, with 7 bases that match TRBD1. Germline-derived CDR1 and CDR2 are SGHRS and YFSETQ. CDR3 length: 16 amino acids. Trimming removed 4 bases from V and 6 bases from J; junction bases left unmatched: 13. The CDR3 region is CASSPSHQGEGQPQHF. The CDR3 coding sequence is TGCGCCAGCAGCCCTTCACATCAGGGGGAAGGTCAGCCCCAGCATTTT.

The rearrangement joins TRBV7-9 to TRBJ1-5; D uncertain. This CDR3 contains 13 residues. Looked up from germline, CDR1 is SEHNR and CDR2 is FQNEAQ (reference sequence). V was cut by 4 bases and J by 11 bases, with 15 bases left in between. The CDR3 sequence: CASSSGPLKSQHF. The CDR3 DNA is TGTGCCAGCAGCTCAGGCCCCCTCAAGTCCCAGCATTTT.

This chain connects TRBV13 to TRBJ2-7, with D maybe TRBD2 (7 bases). V lost 5 bases and J 3 bases, leaving 17 bases between the germline ends. The CDR3 length is 15 residues. The germline gives CDR1 PRHDT, CDR2 FYEKMQ (reference sequence). In nucleotides, the CDR3 is TGTGCCAGCAGCGCCCGGACGGGGGGCTACTACGAGCAGTACGTC. It is translated as CASSARTGGYYEQYV.

This clone has a single count. The V and J genes are TRBV5-1 and TRBJ1-4, with a weak D call TRBD1 (5 bases). The length of the CDR3 is 14 residues. The V end lost 6 bases, the J end lost 6 bases, and 15 bases lay between the germline ends. Germline V gene sequence: CDR1 SGHRS, CDR2 YFSETQ. The CDR3: CASKGQLPYEKLFF. The CDR3 DNA reads TGCGCCAGCAAGGGGCAGCTGCCTTATGAAAAACTGTTTTTT.

The chain recombines TRBV2 with TRBJ2-1; D is uncertain. V was cut by 6 bases and J by 10 bases, with 16 bases left in between. The CDR3 runs to 13 residues. Germline values: CDR1 SNHLY, CDR2 FYNNEI. CDR3 nucleotide sequence: TGTGCCAGCAGCTTAAGTACCTCCACCGAGCAGTTCTTC. Amino acids: CASSLSTSTEQFF. The variable domain in full, with the rest retrieved from reference TRBV2 and TRBJ2-1, is EPEVTQTPSHQVTQMGQEVILRCVPISNHLYFYWYRQILGQKVEFLVSFYNNEISEKSEIFDDQFSVERPDGSNFTLKIRSTKLEDSAMYFCASSLSTSTEQFFGPGTRLTVL.

The chain employs TRBV15 and TRBJ2-2; D is possibly TRBD1 (6 bases). The CDR3 contains 16 residues. Germline lookup yields CDR1 LNHNV and CDR2 YYDKDF (reference sequence). The V and J ends lost 2 bases and 2 bases respectively, with 12 bases between them. In DNA, the CDR3 is TGTGCCACCAGCAGACGAGGCAGGGGTAACACCGGGGAGCTGTTTTTT. It codes for CATSRRGRGNTGELFF.

This clone has just a few counts. The rearrangement joins TRBV10-1 to TRBJ1-1, with D possibly being TRBD1 (5 bases). V shed 6 bases and J shed 0 bases, with 14 bases lying between them. The CDR3 length is 15 residues. In germline, CDR1 is WNHNN, CDR2 SYGVQD (reference sequence). CDR3 DNA: TGCGCCAGCAGGCCCTCGGGACCGCTGAACACTGAAGCTTTCTTT. Amino acid sequence: CASRPSGPLNTEAFF.

This sequence joins TRBV11-2 and TRBJ2-2; 10 bases fit TRBD1. CDR1 is SGHAT, CDR2 FQNNGV, per germline. J lost 5 bases, V lost 5 bases, and 5 bases had no gene match. The CDR3 loop spans 15 amino acids. This chain's CDR3 is CASSRGQGVTGELFF. The CDR3 region has the DNA TGTGCCAGCAGCCGTGGACAGGGGGTAACCGGGGAGCTGTTTTTT.

The count of this clone is one. The CDR3 DNA is TGTGCCACCAGTGCGGAGGATTATAGCAATCAGCCCCAGCATTTT. It is translated as CATSAEDYSNQPQHF. The genes are TRBV24-1 and TRBJ1-5, with unresolved D. Germline values: CDR1 KGHDR, CDR2 SFDVKD. CDR3 length: 15 residues. V was cut by 5 bases and J by 0 bases, with 10 bases left in between.

This chain joins TRBV5-4 and TRBJ1-6; TRBD1 is a possible D gene (5 bases). There are 13 residues in the CDR3. V lost 6 bases and J lost 3, with 7 bases in between. Germline V gives CDR1 SGHNT, CDR2 YYREEE (reference sequence). CDR3 in amino acids: CASTDSYNSPLHF. CDR3 bases: TGTGCCAGCACCGACAGCTATAATTCACCCCTCCACTTT.

The chain couples TRBV5-1 to TRBJ2-3; perhaps TRBD2 as D (5 bases). The CDR3 loop spans 16 amino acids. Germline V gene sequence: CDR1 SGHRS, CDR2 YFSETQ. V was pared by 3 bases and J by 5 bases, with 19 bases between. The CDR3 protein is CASSSGSLRAIDTQYF. CDR3 DNA sequence: TGCGCCAGCAGCTCTGGAAGTTTGAGGGCCATAGATACGCAGTATTTT. Filled out from reference TRBV5-1 and TRBJ2-3, the complete variable domain reads KAGVTQTPRYLIKTRGQQVTLSCSPISGHRSVSWYQQTPGQGLQFLFEYFSETQRNKGNFPGRFSGRQFSNSRSEMNVSTLELGDSALYLCASSSGSLRAIDTQYFGPGTRLTVL.

The chain combines TRBV25-1 with TRBJ2-2; D is undetermined. From germline, CDR1 is MGHDK and CDR2 SYGVNS. The CDR3 is made up of 13 amino acids. V dropped 1 base and J dropped 4 bases, with 4 bases sitting between them. The CDR3 spells CASSESGTGELFF. The CDR3 DNA reads as TGTGCCAGCAGTGAATCGGGCACCGGGGAGCTGTTTTTT. Full variable domain (rest looked up from reference TRBV25-1 and TRBJ2-2): EADIYQTPRYLVIGTGKKITLECSQTMGHDKMYWYQQDPGMELHLIHYSYGVNSTEKGDLSSESTVSRIRTEHFPLTLESARPSHTSQYLCASSESGTGELFFGEGSRLTVL.

There are a few counts of this clone. The chain links TRBV19 to TRBJ2-7; the match to TRBD2 covers 9 bases. This CDR3 contains 15 residues. Germline CDR1 reads LNHDA; CDR2 reads SQIVND (reference sequence). V dropped 5 bases and J dropped 3; count of bases not matched to a gene: 8. The CDR3 loop reads CASSLASGRLYEQYF. CDR3 in DNA: TGTGCCAGTAGTCTGGCGAGCGGGAGGCTCTACGAGCAGTACTTC.

V and J are TRBV6-5 and TRBJ1-1; 8 bases match TRBD1. The germline CDR1 and CDR2 sequences are MNHEY and SVGAGI. This CDR3 is 14 amino acids long. J gave up 0 bases and V 5 bases, and 2 bases lay outside the gene matches. Here the CDR3 DNA reads TGTGCCAGCAGTCGGACAGGGTTGAACACTGAAGCTTTCTTT. Its protein is CASSRTGLNTEAFF.

The chain links TRBV5-6 to TRBJ2-7; D assignment may be TRBD1 or TRBD2 (5 bases each). V lost 0 bases to trimming and J lost 2 bases, with 12 bases between them. The CDR3 is made up of 15 amino acids. Germline CDR1 reads SGHDT; CDR2 reads YYEEEE. CDR3: CASSLVARGAYEQYF. The CDR3 region has the DNA TGTGCCAGCAGCTTGGTGGCCAGAGGGGCCTACGAGCAGTACTTC.

The rearrangement joins TRBV28 to TRBJ2-1; the match to TRBD2 covers 7 bases. CDR3 size: 16 residues. The germline V gene has CDR1 MDHEN and CDR2 SYDVKM. The ends lost 5 bases at V and 3 bases at J; junction bases unmatched: 10. The CDR3 spells CASSLAGLADYNEQFF. CDR3 coding DNA: TGTGCCAGCAGTCTTGCGGGGCTAGCGGACTACAATGAGCAGTTCTTC.